What follows describes a single TCR beta chain. There is no known antigen for this receptor. No much larger clonotype is one base removed from it; base qualities were not supplied. Including cysteine and phenylalanine, the CDR3 has 13 amino acids. The DNA shown is the 39-base CDR3, in frame from base 1. V trim: 10 bases; J trim: 0 bases; unmatched bases: 5. The germline V gene encodes CDR1 SGHTS and CDR2 YDEGEE. These data are taken from a study of shared clonotypes between healthy human individuals (dated by TCRdb to 2018 to 2021). Regarding the complete study: A couple of women and three men aged 18 to 49 years were included in the cohort. To estimate repertoire size and how much clonotypes are shared between individuals, the study performed deep sequencing of blood TCR repertoires from about five healthy adults. To increase sequencing depth and limit assay-specific biases, different laboratories used diverse techniques to prepare libraries and sequence TCR repertoires. Between about 0.8 and 9.5 billion PBMCs per donor were obtained by leukapheresis. Per donor, three plates each were used for CD4 naive and CD4 memory, two for CD8 naive, and one for CD8 memory. General study outcomes and caveats: Because the study included a small number of donors, the genetic and exposure-history diversity represented was limited. Incomplete sequencing was indicated by rarefaction of sorted-subset datasets, despite the large sequencing depth. Naive subsets generally had larger estimated clonotype richness than memory subsets did. Sampling was restricted to blood, and TCR repertoires in tissues likely differ from the TCR repertoires found in blood. Pairwise subsampling indicated that sequencing depth was expected to affect the degree of clonotype sharing among donors. Compared with non-shared clonotypes, the clonotypes found in all four sorted-subset donors had higher generation probabilities. When a handful of donors were compared, the shared fraction of clonotypes was around 4.6% for naive CD4, 3.5% to 4% for naive CD8, about 2.5% for memory CD4, and 0.4% for memory CD8.

The donors were healthy, HIV-negative adults with no recently reported acute infections or vaccinations. All donors were Caucasian adults living in Nashville, Tennessee, USA. Magnetic negative selection was used to enrich CD4+ T cells, after which naive cells were positively selected on CD45RA and the negative fraction became the memory subset. After blood collection by leukapheresis, PBMCs were isolated using Ficoll-Histopaque density gradient centrifugation and then cryopreserved in the vapor phase of liquid nitrogen. Analytical flow cytometry was used to check the purity and quantity of each magnetically sorted T cell population. Each sorted fraction had its genomic DNA isolated and then quantified by UV absorbance on a Nanodrop 2000c. Using the deep immunoSEQ assay, TCR CDR3 regions were amplified from genomic DNA by multiplex PCR. Extracted genomic DNA from each cell subset was distributed evenly across all wells of several immunoSEQ 96-well plates, and each plate was treated as a replicate. For sorted subsets, 150 to 250 ng genomic DNA, equal to 25,000 to 35,000 T cell genomes, was loaded into each replicate PCR. Purified libraries were measured with a Qubit 3.0 fluorometer, size-checked on a Bioanalyzer 2100, and measured again with the KAPA Library Quantification kit. Every immunoSEQ 96-well plate was sequenced on a dedicated single-read 150-cycle Illumina NextSeq 550 flow cell. The authors processed their data as follows. Because the immunoSEQ output held only junctional sequences and lacked quality scores, the filtering could not match the filtering applied to full-length reads. Sequences were annotated with PyIR, a Python wrapper for IgBLAST v1.9, using IMGT germline references to assign V/J genes and CDR3. Reads with weak V/J assignments (E-value above 1e-6), missing CDR3, stop codons, out-of-frame junctions, or ambiguous translated residues were removed. V3J clonotypes were defined by identical inferred V gene, J gene, and CDR3 amino acid sequence. Percentage overlap between repertoires was calculated by dividing the number of shared unique clonotypes by the size of the smaller repertoire. Repertoire richness was assessed with RTK rarefaction, the Chao1 estimator, and Recon v2.1 estimates of unobserved clonotypes. For all TCRbeta clonotypes obtained by the gDNA method from a handful of donors, generation probabilities were computed with OLGA. TCRdb stores this immuneACCESS table with in-frame sequences only. Part of the clones is absent; in the studies checked, under half of the shortfall reflects unresolved V genes, and no reason is known for the rest. That table gives V, J and clone size, and the DNA gave D and trimming. The sample data list a few million clones, and approximately 95% of these were observed just once. Of the sample, 0.1% to 0.15% is held by the ten largest clones.

The V gene is TRBV5-8 and the J gene is TRBJ2-3; 7 bases in the middle match TRBD1. The TCR originated in a man younger than 35 in good health. Specimen: naive CD4+ T cells sorted from blood. The meaning of the sample's cell subset or site label: CD45RA+ positively selected. The CDR3 reads CAEVTGSTDTQYF. Read as DNA, the sequence is TGTGCCGAGGTGACAGGGAGCACAGATACGCAGTATTTT.